This TCR beta chain was sequenced for a study of T cell responses to AZD1222 COVID-19 vaccine. Whole-study results and caveats: Recipients of two AZD1222 doses showed rising Spike-specific TCR breadth and depth.

The CDR3 length is 16 residues. The germline CDR1 and CDR2 sequences are MNHNY and SVGAGI (reference sequence). Trimming at V came to 7 bases and at J to 4 bases, leaving 12 bases not matched to a gene. Libraries were prepared by immunoSEQ multiplex PCR; TCRdb keeps only in-frame clonotypes and omits some of them. Of fewer than 85,000 clones listed, approximately 90% are singletons. Comment on this clone: Its cognate antigen is unknown.

The specimen was peripheral blood, collected on day 0 of MenACWY control vaccination. This TCR came from an adult in good health. This chain links TRBV6-6 with TRBJ2-2, with TRBD1 matching 7 bases. Here the CDR3 reads CASMQSRGQGTGELFF. CDR3 in DNA: TGTGCCAGCATGCAAAGTAGGGGGCAGGGCACCGGGGAGCTGTTTTTT.